Listed here is a single T cell receptor beta chain. The antigen remains undetermined. This sample is drawn from a study of chemoradiotherapy in HPV16-positive cancers. Overall study results and limits: For HPV16-positive patients, expanding HPV-responsive T cells associated with longer recurrence-free survival. Only two HPV16-positive patients supplied the functional HPV-specificity definition. During treatment, candidate HPV-specific clones and E7-related motifs expanded in tumor.

Assay: immunoSEQ multiplex PCR; the TCRdb copy retains only in-frame clones and omits some. This sample has over a thousand clones, with 70% to 90% found just once. Germline CDR1 reads KGHSH; CDR2 reads LQKENI. This CDR3 contains 18 residues. The V and J ends lost 0 bases and 1 base, in that order; junction bases with no gene match: 5. Repeated repertoire sampling spanned the course of chemoradiotherapy. This specimen consisted of tumor tissue, obtained from a patient who underwent chemoradiotherapy. The chain employs TRBV18 and TRBJ2-1, with 11 bases matching TRBD2. The source of this sequence is a human donor with HPV-associated anogenital cancer. CDR3 DNA sequence: TGTGCCAGCTCACCACCTAGCGGGAGGGAAAAATCCTACAATGAGCAGTTCTTC. Its protein is CASSPPSGREKSYNEQFF. Supplemented by reference TRBV18 and TRBJ2-1, the full variable domain reads NAGVMQNPRHLVRRRGQEARLRCSPMKGHSHVYWYRQLPEEGLKFMVYLQKENIIDESGMPKERFSAEFPKEGPSILRIQQVVRGDSAAYFCASSPPSGREKSYNEQFFGPGTRLTVL.